These 9 T cell receptor beta chains originate from one sample sequenced in a study of T cell responses to AZD1222 COVID-19 vaccine. Sequencing used immunoSEQ multiplex PCR; TCRdb keeps in-frame clones, though not all of them. The sample includes about 100,000 clones, more than 75% seen only once; the top ten take about 3.5%. The sample here was peripheral blood, taken on day 0 of AZD1222 vaccination. The receptors derive from an adult in good health.

The chain has TRBV4-2 and TRBJ2-5; D unclear. The germline V gene encodes CDR1 LGHNA and CDR2 YNFKEQ. The CDR3 totals 12 residues. Trimming shortened V by 0 bases and J by 4 bases, and 3 bases separated the two germline ends. Written as DNA, the CDR3 is TGTGCCAGCAGCCAAGAAGGAGAGACCCAGTACTTC. This sequence encodes CASSQEGETQYF.

This clone has only one observation. This chain links TRBV29-1 with TRBJ1-2; D is undetermined. Germline V lookup: CDR1 SQVTM, CDR2 ANQGSEA. Trimming took off 8 bases at V and 3 bases at J, with 13 bases between the two ends. This CDR3 is 12 amino acids long. Here the CDR3 DNA reads TGCAGCACGTCCGGACCCGACTATGGCTACACCTTC. This translates into CSTSGPDYGYTF.

The V gene is TRBV10-2, the J gene TRBJ1-1, with TRBD1 matching over 8 bases. The CDR3 spans 12 residues. Germline lookup yields CDR1 WSHSY and CDR2 SAAADI. The ends lost 6 bases at V and 5 bases at J; junction bases unmatched: 2. CDR3 DNA sequence: TGCGCCAGCAGGGACAGGGTGACTGAAGCTTTCTTT. Residues: CASRDRVTEAFF.

The chain is built from TRBV3-1 (or the pseudogene TRBV3-2) and TRBJ1-6; D is unresolved. Between the trimmed V and J ends, which lost 0 bases and 14 bases, there was a span of 14 bases. CDR1 LGHDT and CDR2 YNNKEL come from the germline V gene (reference sequence). The CDR3 totals 14 residues. CDR3 in DNA: TGTGCCAGCAGCCAAGATAATGGCAGGACCGCCCTCCACTTT. It encodes CASSQDNGRTALHF.

The rearrangement joins TRBV7-2 to TRBJ2-3, with TRBD2 identical over 13 bases. The CDR3 runs 18 residues. Germline V gene data show CDR1 as SGHTA and CDR2 as FQGNSA. J lost 1 base, V lost 4 bases, and 8 bases had no gene match. CDR3: CASSSPGLAGRGTDTQYF. Here the CDR3 DNA reads TGTGCCAGCAGCTCTCCGGGACTAGCGGGGCGAGGCACAGATACGCAGTATTTT.

The rearrangement links TRBV21-1 to TRBJ2-5; the listed D gene, TRBD1, was not tested against the DNA. TRBV21-1 is a pseudogene segment. This CDR3 is 15 amino acids long. The CDR3 DNA follows: TGTGCCAGCAGCAAACTAAAGGGGGAGCGAGAGACCCAGTACTTC. This translates into CASSKLKGERETQYF.

The chain joins TRBV7-8 to TRBJ1-2, with TRBD1 matching over 7 bases. Germline CDR1 reads SGHVS; CDR2 reads FQNEAQ. V trimming: 3 bases; J trimming: 0 bases; junction bases outside the gene matches: 4. The length of the CDR3 is 15 residues. CDR3 in DNA: TGTGCCAGCAGCTTCCTACAGGGGACTAACTATGGCTACACCTTC. Its translation: CASSFLQGTNYGYTF.

The chain employs TRBV5-4 and TRBJ1-2, with TRBD1 matching over 7 bases. J lost 4 bases, V lost 4 bases, and 10 bases had no gene match. The CDR3 length is 15 residues. Germline CDR1 SGHNT, CDR2 YYREEE (reference sequence). The CDR3 DNA reads TGTGCCAGCAGCACAGACAGGGTCCGATCCTATGGCTACACCTTC. Protein product: CASSTDRVRSYGYTF.

The chain recombines TRBV29-1 with TRBJ2-2, with D uncertain. Germline CDR1 and CDR2: SQVTM and ANQGSEA. This CDR3 region has 12 residues. V lost 4 bases to trimming and J lost 1 base, with 4 bases between them. CDR3 in amino acids: CSVGQNTGELFF. CDR3 DNA sequence: TGCAGCGTTGGACAGAACACCGGGGAGCTGTTTTTT.